This TCR beta chain is from a study of shared clonotypes between healthy human individuals. The wider study: Plates per donor: three CD4 naive, three CD4 memory, two CD8 naive, one CD8 memory.

Sequencing used immunoSEQ multiplex PCR; TCRdb keeps in-frame clones, though not all of them. The sample holds fewer than 3 million clones, less than 95% seen once. Trimming at V came to 10 bases and at J to 0 bases, leaving 12 bases not matched to a gene. Germline V gene lookup returns CDR1 SGHTA and CDR2 FQGNSA. The CDR3 runs 16 residues. The sequencing sample was made of naive CD4+ T cells from PBMCs. Subset: CD45RA+ positively selected. This clonotype was sampled from a man aged 18 to 30 in good health. Some clones in this sample may be carry-over from other donors' samples. This chain links TRBV7-2 with TRBJ2-1, with 7 bases fitting TRBD2. The CDR3 DNA sequence: TGTGCCACCCCGTCTAGCGGCCCTAGCTCCTACAATGAGCAGTTCTTC. Amino acid sequence: CATPSSGPSSYNEQFF. The entire variable domain, with the rest obtained from reference TRBV7-2 and TRBJ2-1, is as follows: GAGVSQSPSNKVTEKGKDVELRCDPISGHTALYWYRQSLGQGLEFLIYFQGNSAPDKSGLPSDRFSAERTGGSVSTLTIQRTQQEDSAVYLCATPSSGPSSYNEQFFGPGTRLTVL.